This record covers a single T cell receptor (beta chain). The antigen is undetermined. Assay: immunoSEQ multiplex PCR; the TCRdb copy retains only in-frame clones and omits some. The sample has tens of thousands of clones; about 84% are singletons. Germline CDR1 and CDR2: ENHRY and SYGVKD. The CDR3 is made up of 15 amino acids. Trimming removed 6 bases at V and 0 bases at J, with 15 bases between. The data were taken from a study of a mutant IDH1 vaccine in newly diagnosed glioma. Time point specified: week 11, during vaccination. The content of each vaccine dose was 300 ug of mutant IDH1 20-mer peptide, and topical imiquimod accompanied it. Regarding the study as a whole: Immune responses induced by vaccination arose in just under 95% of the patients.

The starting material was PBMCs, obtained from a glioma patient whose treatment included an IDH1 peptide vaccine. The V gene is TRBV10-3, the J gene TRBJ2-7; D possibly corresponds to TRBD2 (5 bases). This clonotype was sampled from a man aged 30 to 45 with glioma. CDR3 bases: TGTGCCATCAGCAGCGGCCTCTCAAGCTCCTACGAGCAGTACTTC. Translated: CAISSGLSSSYEQYF.